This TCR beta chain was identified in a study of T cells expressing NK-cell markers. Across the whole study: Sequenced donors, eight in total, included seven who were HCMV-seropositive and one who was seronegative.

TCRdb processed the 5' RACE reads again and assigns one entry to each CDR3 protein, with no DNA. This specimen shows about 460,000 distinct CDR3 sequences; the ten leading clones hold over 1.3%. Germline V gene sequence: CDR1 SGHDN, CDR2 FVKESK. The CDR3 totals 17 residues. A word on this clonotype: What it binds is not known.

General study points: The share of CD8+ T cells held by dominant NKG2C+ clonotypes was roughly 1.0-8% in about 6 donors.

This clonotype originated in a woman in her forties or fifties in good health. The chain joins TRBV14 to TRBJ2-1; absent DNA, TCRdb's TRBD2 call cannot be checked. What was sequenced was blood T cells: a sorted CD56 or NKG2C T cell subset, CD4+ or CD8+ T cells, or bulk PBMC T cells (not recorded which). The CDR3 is CASSQGLLAGDGNEQFF.